Listed here is a single T cell receptor beta chain. Its target is unknown. This sample was taken from a study of T cell responses to AZD1222 COVID-19 vaccine. Overall study findings and caveats: Spike-specific TCR breadth and depth were elevated following two AZD1222 doses. The donor group comprised mostly white British people and more females; the analysis possibly underestimated clonal diversity.

V was clipped by 1 base and J by 7 bases, with 5 bases between them. The CDR3 length is 12 residues. Germline CDR1 reads MDHEN; CDR2 reads SYDVKM. Here immunoSEQ multiplex PCR was the method, and the copy in TCRdb shows in-frame clones only, minus some. The sample has 80,000 to 90,000 clones; 90% to 95% are singletons. This specimen was peripheral blood, taken on day 0 of MenACWY control vaccination. V usage is TRBV28 and J usage is TRBJ1-5, with D unclear. The sequence derives from an adult in good health. The DNA for the CDR3 is TGTGCCAGCAGTTTATCCTGGCAGCCCCAGCATTTT. This gives the protein CASSLSWQPQHF.